Following are 32 T cell receptor beta chains from one sample sequenced in a study of cytomegalovirus exposure and HLA in healthy donors. A multiplex PCR was run with 60 Vbeta primers and 13 Jbeta primers. The method was immunoSEQ multiplex PCR; TCRdb's version includes in-frame clones alone and lacks a portion of them. Of about 84,000 clones in the sample, 55% to 65% were seen once. The sample was PBMCs. Every receptor here comes from a woman aged 35 to 49 in good health and CMV-seropositive.

The chain carries TRBV5-1 and TRBJ2-7; TRBD2 matches at 9 bases. The CDR3 sequence is 15 residues long. J lost 6 bases, V lost 0 bases, and 7 bases had no gene match. Germline CDR1 is SGHRS and CDR2 is YFSETQ. The CDR3 DNA sequence: TGCGCCAGCAGCTTGGAATTAGCGGGAGCTGGCGAGCAGTACTTC. Its protein product is CASSLELAGAGEQYF.

This clone has a handful of counts. The V gene is TRBV6-1, the J gene TRBJ1-6; a possible D gene is TRBD1 (5 bases). This CDR3 is 16 amino acids long. Per germline, CDR1 MNHNS and CDR2 SASEGT. The ends were cut back, 4 bases at V and 7 bases at J, with 17 bases in the middle. CDR3 region: CASSVPFGGRNSPLHF. Written as DNA, the CDR3 is TGTGCCAGCAGTGTACCCTTCGGGGGGAGGAATTCACCCCTCCACTTT.

The chain recombines TRBV28 with TRBJ2-1; TRBD2 agrees at 7 bases. The CDR3 extends over 14 amino acids. Germline V gives CDR1 MDHEN, CDR2 SYDVKM. The ends lost 5 bases at V and 4 bases at J; junction bases unmatched: 5. This CDR3 reads CASSPRLAYNEQFF. CDR3 nucleotides: TGTGCCAGCAGTCCGAGACTAGCTTACAATGAGCAGTTCTTC.

The chain is built from TRBV10-3 and TRBJ2-1; D not resolved. V gave up 1 base and J gave up 10 bases, with 8 bases separating them. The V gene's germline CDR1 is ENHRY and CDR2 SYGVKD. This CDR3 contains 12 residues. The CDR3 reads CAISELAVEQFF. CDR3 DNA: TGTGCCATCAGTGAGTTGGCCGTCGAGCAGTTCTTC.

The gene calls are TRBV19 and TRBJ2-7; 11 bases are shared with TRBD1. The germline V gene has CDR1 LNHDA and CDR2 SQIVND (reference sequence). The CDR3 totals 15 residues. V dropped 7 bases and J dropped 3; count of bases not matched to a gene: 8. The CDR3, as DNA: TGTGCCAGTACCACCGGGACAGGGGGTTTCTACGAGCAGTACTTC. The encoded protein is CASTTGTGGFYEQYF.

V and J are TRBV7-2 and TRBJ1-5; 9 positions agree with TRBD1. CDR3 size: 14 residues. V lost 5 bases and J lost 7; bases outside the gene matches: 6. Per the germline V gene, CDR1 is SGHTA and CDR2 is FQGNSA. This CDR3 is CASSPDRGTQPQHF. DNA for the CDR3: TGTGCCAGCAGCCCCGACAGGGGGACCCAGCCCCAGCATTTT.

The sample holds a few counts of this clone. The chain recombines TRBV7-2 with TRBJ2-1, with TRBD2 identical over 7 bases. This CDR3 comprises 17 residues. V lost 5 bases and J lost 3; bases outside the gene matches: 13. The germline V gene has CDR1 SGHTA and CDR2 FQGNSA. CDR3 nucleotides: TGTGCCAGCAGCCTCGGACTAGGTCGACCAGACTACAATGAGCAGTTCTTC. As protein: CASSLGLGRPDYNEQFF.

In its sample, this clone was seen a few times. V and J are TRBV28 and TRBJ2-3; D might be TRBD1 (5 bases). Germline V lookup: CDR1 MDHEN, CDR2 SYDVKM. The CDR3 spans 17 residues. V lost 0 bases to trimming and J lost 0 bases, with 13 bases between them. The CDR3 is CASSLWDISSSTDTQYF. The CDR3 DNA reads as TGTGCCAGCAGTTTATGGGACATCTCCTCTAGCACAGATACGCAGTATTTT. The full variable domain, completed using reference TRBV28 and TRBJ2-3, is DVKVTQSSRYLVKRTGEKVFLECVQDMDHENMFWYRQDPGLGLRLIYFSYDVKMKEKGDIPEGYSVSREKKERFSLILESASTNQTSMYLCASSLWDISSSTDTQYFGPGTRLTVL.

The chain joins TRBV7-2 to TRBJ2-7; 14 bases fit TRBD2. The CDR3 extends over 18 amino acids. Germline CDR1 and CDR2: SGHTA and FQGNSA. J lost 4 bases, V lost 5 bases, and 13 bases had no gene match. The CDR3 region has the DNA TGTGCCAGCAGCCCAACCGCTCTAGGGACTAGCGGGAGTTACGAGCAGTACTTC. Its protein is CASSPTALGTSGSYEQYF.

This clone was picked up a small number of times. The V gene is TRBV5-1, the J gene TRBJ2-1; D is ambiguous. V lost 1 base and J lost 6, with 11 bases in between. CDR3 size: 14 residues. Per the germline V gene, CDR1 is SGHRS and CDR2 is YFSETQ. The chain's CDR3 is CASSLSGVSNEQFF. The CDR3 DNA follows: TGCGCCAGCAGCTTGTCCGGAGTGAGCAATGAGCAGTTCTTC.

This clone was seen only a few times. V and J are TRBV19 and TRBJ2-1, with TRBD1 as a possible D gene (6 bases). Germline CDR1 is LNHDA and CDR2 is SQIVND (reference sequence). V was cut by 4 bases and J by 0 bases, with 19 bases left in between. The CDR3 extends over 18 amino acids. The CDR3 spells CASSKGTRGSSSYNEQFF. The CDR3, as DNA: TGTGCCAGTAGTAAAGGTACCAGGGGATCAAGCTCCTACAATGAGCAGTTCTTC.

This clone appeared a few times. The junction shows a germline mismatch at one end, possibly a read error. This chain connects TRBV7-9 to TRBJ1-1, with D possibly matching TRBD1 (6 bases). CDR3 size: 12 residues. Germline CDR1 reads SEHNR; CDR2 reads FQNEAQ (reference sequence). Here the CDR3 reads CSSNSQGSEAFF. In DNA form, the CDR3 reads TGTTCCAGCAACTCACAGGGCTCTGAAGCTTTCTTT.

This clone is deemed medium-sized. The genes are TRBV7-2 and TRBJ2-7; D is possibly TRBD1 (5 bases). This CDR3 contains 15 residues. Germline V CDR1 and CDR2: SGHTA, FQGNSA. The ends were cut back, 1 base at V and 7 bases at J, with 17 bases in the middle. CDR3 region: CASSLDQGTTREQYF. DNA of the CDR3: TGTGCCAGCAGCTTAGATCAGGGCACCACGCGGGAGCAGTACTTC. The whole variable domain, remainder taken from reference TRBV7-2 and TRBJ2-7, is GAGVSQSPSNKVTEKGKDVELRCDPISGHTALYWYRQSLGQGLEFLIYFQGNSAPDKSGLPSDRFSAERTGGSVSTLTIQRTQQEDSAVYLCASSLDQGTTREQYFGPGTRLTVT.

The chain links TRBV7-9 to TRBJ2-1, with TRBD2 identical over 8 bases. Germline CDR1 reads SEHNR; CDR2 reads FQNEAQ (reference sequence). This CDR3 contains 15 residues. V shed 4 bases, J shed 8 bases, and the junction held 10 bases outside the gene matches. This CDR3 is CASSSGTRDSDEQFF. CDR3 bases: TGTGCCAGCAGCTCCGGGACTAGAGATTCCGATGAGCAGTTCTTC.

V is TRBV5-1 and J is TRBJ1-1; no firm D call. CDR3 size: 13 residues. V was trimmed by 0 bases and J by 2 bases, leaving 5 bases between them. Germline V gene lookup returns CDR1 SGHRS and CDR2 YFSETQ. The CDR3 loop is CASSLDSNTEAFF. The CDR3 bases are TGCGCCAGCAGCTTGGACAGTAACACTGAAGCTTTCTTT.

This clone was observed a handful of times. The chain uses TRBV7-2 and TRBJ2-5; D perhaps matches TRBD2 (6 bases). Germline-derived CDR1 and CDR2 are SGHTA and FQGNSA. The V end lost 2 bases, the J end lost 3 bases, and 10 bases lay between the germline ends. The CDR3 totals 14 residues. The CDR3 nucleotides are TGTGCCAGCAGCTTACAGACTAGGGAAGAGACCCAGTACTTC. This sequence encodes CASSLQTREETQYF. The full variable domain, completed using reference TRBV7-2 and TRBJ2-5, is GAGVSQSPSNKVTEKGKDVELRCDPISGHTALYWYRQSLGQGLEFLIYFQGNSAPDKSGLPSDRFSAERTGGSVSTLTIQRTQQEDSAVYLCASSLQTREETQYFGPGTRLLVL.

Sample share makes this clone medium-sized. V is TRBV4-1 and J is TRBJ2-7, with 7 bases aligning to TRBD2. The CDR3 is 15 residues long. V was clipped by 1 base and J by 8 bases; unmatched bases: 11. Germline V lookup: CDR1 MGHRA, CDR2 YSYEKL. The CDR3 protein is CASSQGLEGGLQQYF. CDR3 coding DNA: TGCGCCAGCAGCCAAGGACTGGAGGGAGGGCTTCAGCAGTACTTC.

This clone was seen a single time. This CDR3 fails to terminate in the conserved phenylalanine or tryptophan, so it likely reflects a read error. J is TRBJ2-7 and V is TRBV5-1; D is perhaps TRBD1 (6 bases). The CDR3 is 13 amino acids. Per germline, CDR1 SGHRS and CDR2 YFSETQ. The V end was cut by 1 base, the J end by 3 bases, with 8 bases between. The CDR3 protein is CASSLSQGYEQYL. CDR3 sequence (DNA): TGCGCCAGCAGCTTGTCACAGGGCTACGAGCAGTACCTC.

J is TRBJ2-7 and V is TRBV7-2, with TRBD2 matching over 11 bases. The V gene's germline CDR1 is SGHTA and CDR2 FQGNSA. V gave up 1 base and J gave up 1 base; unmatched junction bases: 12. The CDR3 loop spans 19 amino acids. CDR3 residues: CASSLVRPSGRKTSYEQYF. The CDR3 region has the DNA TGTGCCAGCAGCTTAGTTCGGCCTAGCGGGAGGAAGACATCCTACGAGCAGTACTTC.

This chain joins TRBV18 and TRBJ1-1; D gene unclear. CDR3 length: 13 residues. Germline CDR1 and CDR2: KGHSH and LQKENI. Trimming removed 10 bases at V and 1 base at J, with 13 bases between. The CDR3, as DNA: TGTGCCACCCAGGAGGATAGGAACACTGAAGCTTTCTTT. Protein product: CATQEDRNTEAFF.

This clone was counted between two and nine times. The chain has TRBV18 and TRBJ2-5; 7 nucleotides align to TRBD1. This CDR3 has 15 amino acids. Germline CDR1 is KGHSH and CDR2 is LQKENI. Trimming removed 4 bases from V and 4 bases from J; junction bases left unmatched: 9. The CDR3 coding sequence is TGTGCCAGCTCACTGCGTGAAGGGGGCTTAGAGACCCAGTACTTC. This encodes CASSLREGGLETQYF.

The chain carries TRBV5-4 and TRBJ2-7, with D possibly TRBD2 on 6 matching bases. Germline-derived CDR1 and CDR2 are SGHNT and YYREEE (reference sequence). The V end lost 2 bases, the J end lost 1 base, and 10 bases lay between the germline ends. This CDR3 spans 14 amino acids. DNA for the CDR3: TGTGCCAGCAGCTTAGCGGGCCAATCCTACGAGCAGTACTTC. This codes for CASSLAGQSYEQYF.

This clone has a handful of counts. The chain combines TRBV5-4 with TRBJ2-2; no clear D. The CDR3 runs to 14 residues. Trimming shortened V by 4 bases and J by 5 bases, and 12 bases separated the two germline ends. Germline V gives CDR1 SGHNT, CDR2 YYREEE (reference sequence). CDR3 amino acids: CASSPAVATGELFF. In DNA form, the CDR3 reads TGTGCCAGCAGCCCTGCCGTCGCGACCGGGGAGCTGTTTTTT.

The chain joins TRBV28 to TRBJ2-5, with 8 bases that match TRBD2. The end of the DNA fits TRBJ2-7 better, so the J call may be wrong. This CDR3 region has 16 residues. Germline lookup yields CDR1 MDHEN and CDR2 SYDVKM. In DNA, the CDR3 is TGTGCCAGCAGTTTAACCGGAGCGGGAGACCCCTACGAGCAGTACTTC. Residues: CASSLTGAGDPYEQYF.

The rearrangement joins TRBV19 to TRBJ1-5, with 7 bases matching TRBD1. Germline V gene sequence: CDR1 LNHDA, CDR2 SQIVND (reference sequence). The junction had 7 bases not matched to a gene; V was cut back by 5 bases and J by 0 bases. The CDR3 covers 16 residues. The CDR3 protein is CASSAFGQVSNQPQHF. The CDR3 DNA reads as TGTGCCAGTAGTGCCTTTGGACAGGTTAGCAATCAGCCCCAGCATTTT.

This sequence joins TRBV27 and TRBJ1-2; 10 nucleotides match TRBD1. Trimming took 6 bases from V and 4 from J; bases not matched to a gene: 14. Germline V lookup: CDR1 MNHEY, CDR2 SMNVEV (reference sequence). The length of the CDR3 is 17 residues. For the CDR3, the DNA is TGTGCCAGCAGAACTATCCCCATGACAGGGGGCGCCTATGGCTACACCTTC. Residues: CASRTIPMTGGAYGYTF.

V and J are TRBV7-2 and TRBJ2-5; 9 bases are shared with TRBD1. From germline, CDR1 is SGHTA and CDR2 FQGNSA. V lost 4 bases to trimming and J lost 1 base; unmatched junction nucleotides: 1. This CDR3 contains 14 residues. The CDR3 DNA sequence: TGTGCCAGCAGCTGGGGACAGGGCCAAGAGACCCAGTACTTC. Translation gives CASSWGQGQETQYF.

The rearrangement joins TRBV4-2 to TRBJ2-7, with 12 bases that match TRBD2. The V gene's germline CDR1 is LGHNA and CDR2 YNFKEQ. The V segment lost 1 base and the J segment 5 bases; nucleotides outside the gene matches: 9. The CDR3 runs 17 residues. CDR3 region: CASSQARATSGGNEQYF. The CDR3 coding sequence is TGTGCCAGCAGCCAAGCAAGGGCGACTAGCGGGGGAAACGAGCAGTACTTC.

V is TRBV11-2 and J is TRBJ1-2; 9 bases map to TRBD1. With V trimmed by 5 bases and J by 6 bases, 4 bases remained unmatched. Germline V gives CDR1 SGHAT, CDR2 FQNNGV. This CDR3 has 13 residues. CDR3 region: CASSPRTGDGYTF. CDR3 bases: TGTGCCAGCAGCCCGCGGACAGGGGATGGCTACACCTTC.

The chain couples TRBV28 to TRBJ2-5; 8 bases are shared with TRBD2. Trimming took 2 bases from V and 2 from J; bases not matched to a gene: 4. CDR3 length: 15 residues. The germline CDR1 and CDR2 sequences are MDHEN and SYDVKM. The CDR3 nucleotides read TGTGCCAGCAGTTTAGGCGGGAGGCAACAAGAGACCCAGTACTTC. Residues: CASSLGGRQQETQYF.

The V and J genes are TRBV6-5 and TRBJ2-7; the match to TRBD2 covers 9 bases. Germline assignment: CDR1 MNHEY and CDR2 SVGAGI. After removal of 4 bases from V and 3 bases from J, the junction contained 7 bases not matched to a gene. The length of the CDR3 is 15 residues. The CDR3 nucleotides read TGTGCCAGCAGTTTTTCGACTAGCGGAGACTACGAGCAGTACTTC. Residues: CASSFSTSGDYEQYF.

The chain carries TRBV21-1 and TRBJ2-1; the table gives TRBD2 as D, unverified against the DNA. TRBV21-1 is marked as a pseudogene. This CDR3 region has 15 residues. CDR3 in amino acids: CASSKVPGAYNEQFF. CDR3 nucleotides: TGTGCCAGCAGCAAAGTGCCGGGAGCCTACAATGAGCAGTTCTTC.